This T cell receptor (beta chain) was identified in a study of T cell responses to AZD1222 COVID-19 vaccine. On this clone: Its antigen is undetermined.

The ends were cut back, 2 bases at V and 6 bases at J, with 8 bases in the middle. The germline CDR1 and CDR2 sequences are MNHNS and SASEGT. There are 12 residues in the CDR3. Analysis merged second doses at about 4 or about 12 weeks. This table comes from immunoSEQ multiplex PCR, and its TCRdb copy is limited to in-frame clones, with some not included. Of some 200,000 clones in the sample, 91% were seen once. Study-level points and caveats: The donor group comprised mostly white British people and more females; the analysis possibly underestimated clonal diversity.

The J gene is TRBJ2-7, the V gene TRBV6-1; D is undetermined. This material consisted of peripheral blood, taken 28 days after the second AZD1222 dose. The clonotype comes from an adult who received the AZD1222 COVID-19 vaccine. CDR3 in amino acids: CASSESLPEQYF. The CDR3 DNA reads TGTGCCAGCAGTGAATCCCTCCCCGAGCAGTACTTC.